This T cell receptor beta chain was captured by sequencing in a study of vaccination effects on CD4 cells after COVID-19. Germline-derived CDR1 and CDR2 are LGHDT and YNNKEL (reference sequence). The CDR3 is 20 residues long. Unmatched junction bases numbered 16, after V lost 3 bases and J lost 0 bases. As to this clone: The antigen remains unidentified.

Profiled with immunoSEQ multiplex PCR; TCRdb holds only in-frame clones, not every one. In the table there are about 27,000 clones, approximately 72% of which are singletons. Expansion of antigen-specific CD4+ T cells with viral peptide pools was carried out by the ViraFEST assay before sequencing. CD4+ T cell isolation took place after 10 days of culture. Testing of the vaccine recipients showed negative nucleocapsid antibodies and no prior SARS-CoV-2 infection. This sequence was found in a human donor who received a COVID-19 vaccine. The sample was CD4+ T cells from PBMCs cultured with SARS-CoV-2 spike peptides, taken before COVID-19 vaccination. The chain links TRBV3-1 (or the pseudogene TRBV3-2) to TRBJ2-7; TRBD2 agrees at 11 bases. The CDR3 protein is CASSQTDWLAGGQISYEQYF. Written as DNA, the CDR3 is TGTGCCAGCAGCCAGACCGATTGGCTAGCGGGGGGCCAAATCTCCTACGAGCAGTACTTC.